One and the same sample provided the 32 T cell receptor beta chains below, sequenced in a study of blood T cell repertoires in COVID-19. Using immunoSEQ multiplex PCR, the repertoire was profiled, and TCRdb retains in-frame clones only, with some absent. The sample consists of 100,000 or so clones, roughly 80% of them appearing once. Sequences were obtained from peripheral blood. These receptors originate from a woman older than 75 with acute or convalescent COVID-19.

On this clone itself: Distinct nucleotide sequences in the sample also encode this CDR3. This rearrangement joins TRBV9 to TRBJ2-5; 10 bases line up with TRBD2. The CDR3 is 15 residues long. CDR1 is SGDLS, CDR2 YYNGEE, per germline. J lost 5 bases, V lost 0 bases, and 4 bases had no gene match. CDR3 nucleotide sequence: TGTGCCAGCAGCGTAGAAGCGGGAGGGCGCGAGACCCAGTACTTC. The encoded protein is CASSVEAGGRETQYF. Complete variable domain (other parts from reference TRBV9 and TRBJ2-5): DSGVTQTPKHLITATGQRVTLRCSPRSGDLSVYWYQQSLDQGLQFLIQYYNGEERAKGNILERFSAQQFPDLHSELNLSSLELGDSALYFCASSVEAGGRETQYFGPGTRLLVL.

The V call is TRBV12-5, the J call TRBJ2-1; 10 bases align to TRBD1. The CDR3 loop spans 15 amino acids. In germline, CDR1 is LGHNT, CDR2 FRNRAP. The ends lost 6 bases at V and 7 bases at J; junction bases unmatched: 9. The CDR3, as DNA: TGTGCTAGTGGACGCGGGACAGGGGAACGGAATGAGCAGTTCTTC. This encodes CASGRGTGERNEQFF.

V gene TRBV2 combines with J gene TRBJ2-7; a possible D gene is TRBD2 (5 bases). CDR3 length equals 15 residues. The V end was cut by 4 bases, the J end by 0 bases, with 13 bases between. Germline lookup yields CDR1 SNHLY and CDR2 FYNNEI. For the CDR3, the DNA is TGTGCCAGCAGTGCCCGGGCGGGTGCCTCCTACGAGCAGTACTTC. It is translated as CASSARAGASYEQYF.

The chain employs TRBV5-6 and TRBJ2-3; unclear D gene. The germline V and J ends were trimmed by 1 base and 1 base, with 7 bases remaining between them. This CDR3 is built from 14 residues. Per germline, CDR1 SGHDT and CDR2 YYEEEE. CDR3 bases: TGTGCCAGCAGCTTGCTAGGAGGCACAGATACGCAGTATTTT. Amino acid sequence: CASSLLGGTDTQYF.

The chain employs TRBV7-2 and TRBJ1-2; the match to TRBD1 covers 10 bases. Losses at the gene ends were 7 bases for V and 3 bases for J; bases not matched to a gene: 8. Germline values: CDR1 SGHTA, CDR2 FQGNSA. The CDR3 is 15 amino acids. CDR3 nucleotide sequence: TGTGCCAGCACCCAACCGACAGGGGGCGACTATGGCTACACCTTC. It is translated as CASTQPTGGDYGYTF. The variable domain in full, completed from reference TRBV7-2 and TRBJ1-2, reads GAGVSQSPSNKVTEKGKDVELRCDPISGHTALYWYRQSLGQGLEFLIYFQGNSAPDKSGLPSDRFSAERTGGSVSTLTIQRTQQEDSAVYLCASTQPTGGDYGYTFGSGTRLTVV.

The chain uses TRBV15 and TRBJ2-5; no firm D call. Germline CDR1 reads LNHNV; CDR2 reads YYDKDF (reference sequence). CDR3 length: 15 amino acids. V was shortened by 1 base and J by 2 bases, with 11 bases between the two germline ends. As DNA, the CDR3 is TGTGCCACCAGCAGAGGGCCGAAACAGCAAGAGACCCAGTACTTC. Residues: CATSRGPKQQETQYF.

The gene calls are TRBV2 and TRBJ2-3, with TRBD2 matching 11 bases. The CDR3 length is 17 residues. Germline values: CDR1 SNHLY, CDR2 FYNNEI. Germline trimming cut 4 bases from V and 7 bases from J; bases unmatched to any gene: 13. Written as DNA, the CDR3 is TGTGCCAGCAGTGCGATGACTAGCGGGACGGCCCGAAATACGCAGTATTTT. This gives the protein CASSAMTSGTARNTQYF.

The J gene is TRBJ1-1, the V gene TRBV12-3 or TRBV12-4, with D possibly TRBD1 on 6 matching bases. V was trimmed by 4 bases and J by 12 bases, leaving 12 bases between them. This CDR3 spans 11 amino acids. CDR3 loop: CASSWDTLSFF. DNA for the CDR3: TGTGCCAGCAGTTGGGACACTCTTTCTTTCTTT.

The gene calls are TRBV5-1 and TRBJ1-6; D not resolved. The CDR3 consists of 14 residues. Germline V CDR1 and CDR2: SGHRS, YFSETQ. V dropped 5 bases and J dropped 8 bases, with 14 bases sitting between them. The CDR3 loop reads CASSWEGEDSPLHF. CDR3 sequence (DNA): TGCGCCAGCAGTTGGGAGGGAGAAGATTCACCCCTCCACTTT.

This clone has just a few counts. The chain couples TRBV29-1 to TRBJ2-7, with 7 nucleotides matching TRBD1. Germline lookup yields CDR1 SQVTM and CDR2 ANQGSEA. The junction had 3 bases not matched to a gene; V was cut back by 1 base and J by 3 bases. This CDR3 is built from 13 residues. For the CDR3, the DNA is TGCAGCGTTGAAGGTTGGGACAGCTACGAGCAGTACTTC. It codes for CSVEGWDSYEQYF.

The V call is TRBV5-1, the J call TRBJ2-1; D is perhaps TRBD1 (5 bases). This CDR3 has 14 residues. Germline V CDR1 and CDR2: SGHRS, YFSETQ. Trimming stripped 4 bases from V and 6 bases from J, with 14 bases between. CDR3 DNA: TGCGCCAGCAGCCCCTTCGACAGCCTCAATGAGCAGTTCTTC. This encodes CASSPFDSLNEQFF.

This CDR3 reads CASSISDNSYEQYF. In nucleotides, the CDR3 is TGCGCCAGCAGCATCTCCGACAACTCCTACGAGCAGTACTTC. The rearrangement joins TRBV5-1 to TRBJ2-7; D uncertain. In germline, CDR1 is SGHRS, CDR2 YFSETQ. CDR3 length: 14 residues. The ends were cut back, 4 bases at V and 0 bases at J, with 11 bases in the middle.

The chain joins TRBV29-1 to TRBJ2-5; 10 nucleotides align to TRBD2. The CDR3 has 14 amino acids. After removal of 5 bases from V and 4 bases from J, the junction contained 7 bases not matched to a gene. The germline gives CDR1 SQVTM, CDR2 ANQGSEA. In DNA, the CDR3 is TGCAGCGTTCTGCTAGCGGGAGCGGGAGAGACCCAGTACTTC. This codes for CSVLLAGAGETQYF.

The chain's CDR3 is CASSIGGATEAFF. The CDR3 nucleotides read TGTGCCAGTAGTATAGGGGGCGCGACTGAAGCTTTCTTT. The V gene is TRBV19, the J gene TRBJ1-1, with D possibly being TRBD1 (5 bases). This CDR3 is 13 amino acids long. Germline assignment: CDR1 LNHDA and CDR2 SQIVND (reference sequence). Between the trimmed V and J ends, which lost 1 base and 5 bases, there was a span of 8 bases.

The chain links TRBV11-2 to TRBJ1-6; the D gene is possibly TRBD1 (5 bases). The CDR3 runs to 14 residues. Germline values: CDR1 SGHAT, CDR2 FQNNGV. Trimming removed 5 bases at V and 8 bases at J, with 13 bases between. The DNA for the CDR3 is TGTGCCAGCAGCCGGGGGGATGTGGATTCACCCCTCCACTTT. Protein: CASSRGDVDSPLHF.

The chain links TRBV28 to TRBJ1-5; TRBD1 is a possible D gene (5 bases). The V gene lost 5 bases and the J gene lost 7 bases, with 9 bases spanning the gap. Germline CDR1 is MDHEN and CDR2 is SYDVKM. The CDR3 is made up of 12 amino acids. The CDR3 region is CASSLTVQPQHF. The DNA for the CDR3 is TGTGCCAGCAGTCTGACAGTACAGCCCCAGCATTTT.

CDR3 loop: CASSYSRDTRPLHF. The CDR3 bases are TGTGCCAGCAGTTATTCCCGGGACACCCGGCCCCTCCACTTT. The gene calls are TRBV6-5 and TRBJ1-6; D is perhaps TRBD1 (6 bases). Trimming took off 3 bases at V and 13 bases at J, with 16 bases between the two ends. The germline gives CDR1 MNHEY, CDR2 SVGAGI. There are 14 residues in the CDR3.

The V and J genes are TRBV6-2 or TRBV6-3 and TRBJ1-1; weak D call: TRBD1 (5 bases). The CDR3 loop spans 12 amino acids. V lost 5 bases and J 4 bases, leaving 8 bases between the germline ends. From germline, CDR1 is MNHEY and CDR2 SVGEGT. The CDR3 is CASSTGGTEAFF. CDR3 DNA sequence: TGTGCCAGCAGTACGGGGGGCACTGAAGCTTTCTTT.

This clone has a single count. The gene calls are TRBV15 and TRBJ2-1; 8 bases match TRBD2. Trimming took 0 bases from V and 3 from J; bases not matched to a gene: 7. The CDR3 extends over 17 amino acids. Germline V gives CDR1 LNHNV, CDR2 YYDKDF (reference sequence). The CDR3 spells CATSRDRLAGYYNEQFF. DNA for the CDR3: TGTGCCACCAGCAGAGATCGGTTAGCGGGGTACTACAATGAGCAGTTCTTC. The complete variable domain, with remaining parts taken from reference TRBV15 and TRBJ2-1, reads DAMVIQNPRYQVTQFGKPVTLSCSQTLNHNVMYWYQQKSSQAPKLLFHYYDKDFNNEADTPDNFQSRRPNTSFCFLDIRSPGLGDTAMYLCATSRDRLAGYYNEQFFGPGTRLTVL.

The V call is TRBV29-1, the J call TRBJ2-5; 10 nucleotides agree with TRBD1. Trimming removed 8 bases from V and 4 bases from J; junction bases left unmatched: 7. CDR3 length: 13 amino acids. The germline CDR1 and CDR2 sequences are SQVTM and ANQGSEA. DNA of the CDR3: TGCAGCCACTTAGGACAGGGGGTAGAGACCCAGTACTTC. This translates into CSHLGQGVETQYF.

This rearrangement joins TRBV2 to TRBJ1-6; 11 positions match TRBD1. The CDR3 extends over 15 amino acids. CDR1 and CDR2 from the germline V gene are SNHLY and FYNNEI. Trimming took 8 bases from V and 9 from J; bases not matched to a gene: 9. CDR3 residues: CASLTGTGGFSPLHF. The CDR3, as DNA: TGTGCCAGCCTCACCGGGACAGGGGGATTTTCACCCCTCCACTTT.

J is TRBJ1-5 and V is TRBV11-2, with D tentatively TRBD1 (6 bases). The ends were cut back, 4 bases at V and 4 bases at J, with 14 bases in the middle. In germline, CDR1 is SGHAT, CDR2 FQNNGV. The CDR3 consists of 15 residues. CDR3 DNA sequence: TGTGCCAGCAGCTCAGAGGGGGGACGAAATCAGCCCCAGCATTTT. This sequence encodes CASSSEGGRNQPQHF.

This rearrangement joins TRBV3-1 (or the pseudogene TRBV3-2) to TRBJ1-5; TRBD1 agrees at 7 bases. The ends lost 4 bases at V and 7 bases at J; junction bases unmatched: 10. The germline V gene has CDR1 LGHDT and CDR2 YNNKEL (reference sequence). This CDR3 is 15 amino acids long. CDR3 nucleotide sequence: TGTGCCAGCAGCCCATCGCAGGGGGGTCGACAGCCCCAGCATTTT. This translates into CASSPSQGGRQPQHF.

CDR3 sequence (DNA): TGTGCCAGCAGCTCTCCCTTACTTAACTATGGCTACACCTTC. This sequence encodes CASSSPLLNYGYTF. This rearrangement joins TRBV5-8 to TRBJ1-2; D ambiguous. Per the germline V gene, CDR1 is SGHTS and CDR2 is YDEGEE. CDR3 size: 14 residues. V was pared by 3 bases and J by 1 base, with 10 bases between.

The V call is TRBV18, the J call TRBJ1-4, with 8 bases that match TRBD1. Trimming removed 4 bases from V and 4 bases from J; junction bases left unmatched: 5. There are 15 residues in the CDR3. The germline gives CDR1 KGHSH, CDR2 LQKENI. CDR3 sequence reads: CASSLDRGRNEKLFF. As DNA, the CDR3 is TGTGCCAGCTCACTTGACAGGGGTCGTAATGAAAAACTGTTTTTT.

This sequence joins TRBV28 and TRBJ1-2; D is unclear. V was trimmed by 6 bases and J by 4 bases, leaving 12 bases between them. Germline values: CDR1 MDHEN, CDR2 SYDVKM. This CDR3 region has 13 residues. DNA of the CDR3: TGTGCCAGCAGATCCTCGGGGAGCTATGGCTACACCTTC. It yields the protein CASRSSGSYGYTF.

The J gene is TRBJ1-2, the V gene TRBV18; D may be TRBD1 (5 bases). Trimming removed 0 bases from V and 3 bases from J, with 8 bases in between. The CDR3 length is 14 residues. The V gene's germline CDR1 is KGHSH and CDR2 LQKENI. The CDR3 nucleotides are TGTGCCAGCTCACCACCAGGGGTGGACTATGGCTACACCTTC. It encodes CASSPPGVDYGYTF.

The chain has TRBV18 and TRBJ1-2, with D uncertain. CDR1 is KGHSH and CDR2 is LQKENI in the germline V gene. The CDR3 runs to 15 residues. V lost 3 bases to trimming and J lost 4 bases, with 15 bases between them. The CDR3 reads CASSPYGVGSYGYTF. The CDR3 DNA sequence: TGTGCCAGCTCACCGTACGGGGTGGGGAGCTATGGCTACACCTTC.

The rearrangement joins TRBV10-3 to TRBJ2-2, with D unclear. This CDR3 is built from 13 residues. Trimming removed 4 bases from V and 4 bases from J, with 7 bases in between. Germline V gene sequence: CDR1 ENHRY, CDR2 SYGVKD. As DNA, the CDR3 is TGTGCCATCAGTGGCCGAGGCACCGGGGAGCTGTTTTTT. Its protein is CAISGRGTGELFF.

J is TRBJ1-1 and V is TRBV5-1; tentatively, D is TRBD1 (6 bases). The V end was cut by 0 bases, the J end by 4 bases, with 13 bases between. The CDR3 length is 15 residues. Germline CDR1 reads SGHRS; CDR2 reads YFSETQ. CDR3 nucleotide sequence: TGCGCCAGCAGCTTGGCCGGACAGACGGGCACTGAAGCTTTCTTT. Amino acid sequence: CASSLAGQTGTEAFF.

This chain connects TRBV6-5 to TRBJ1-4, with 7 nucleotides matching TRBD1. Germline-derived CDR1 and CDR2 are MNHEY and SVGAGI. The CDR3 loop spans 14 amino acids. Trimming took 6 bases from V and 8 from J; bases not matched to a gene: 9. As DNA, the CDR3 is TGTGCCAGCAGCGAGACAGGGAGGTGGGAAAAACTGTTTTTT. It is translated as CASSETGRWEKLFF.

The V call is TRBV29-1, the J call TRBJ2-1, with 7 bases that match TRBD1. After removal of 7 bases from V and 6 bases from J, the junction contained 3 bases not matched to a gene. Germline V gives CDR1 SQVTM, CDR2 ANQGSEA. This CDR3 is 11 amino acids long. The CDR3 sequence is CSGTGSNEQFF. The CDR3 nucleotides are TGCAGCGGGACAGGTTCCAATGAGCAGTTCTTC.